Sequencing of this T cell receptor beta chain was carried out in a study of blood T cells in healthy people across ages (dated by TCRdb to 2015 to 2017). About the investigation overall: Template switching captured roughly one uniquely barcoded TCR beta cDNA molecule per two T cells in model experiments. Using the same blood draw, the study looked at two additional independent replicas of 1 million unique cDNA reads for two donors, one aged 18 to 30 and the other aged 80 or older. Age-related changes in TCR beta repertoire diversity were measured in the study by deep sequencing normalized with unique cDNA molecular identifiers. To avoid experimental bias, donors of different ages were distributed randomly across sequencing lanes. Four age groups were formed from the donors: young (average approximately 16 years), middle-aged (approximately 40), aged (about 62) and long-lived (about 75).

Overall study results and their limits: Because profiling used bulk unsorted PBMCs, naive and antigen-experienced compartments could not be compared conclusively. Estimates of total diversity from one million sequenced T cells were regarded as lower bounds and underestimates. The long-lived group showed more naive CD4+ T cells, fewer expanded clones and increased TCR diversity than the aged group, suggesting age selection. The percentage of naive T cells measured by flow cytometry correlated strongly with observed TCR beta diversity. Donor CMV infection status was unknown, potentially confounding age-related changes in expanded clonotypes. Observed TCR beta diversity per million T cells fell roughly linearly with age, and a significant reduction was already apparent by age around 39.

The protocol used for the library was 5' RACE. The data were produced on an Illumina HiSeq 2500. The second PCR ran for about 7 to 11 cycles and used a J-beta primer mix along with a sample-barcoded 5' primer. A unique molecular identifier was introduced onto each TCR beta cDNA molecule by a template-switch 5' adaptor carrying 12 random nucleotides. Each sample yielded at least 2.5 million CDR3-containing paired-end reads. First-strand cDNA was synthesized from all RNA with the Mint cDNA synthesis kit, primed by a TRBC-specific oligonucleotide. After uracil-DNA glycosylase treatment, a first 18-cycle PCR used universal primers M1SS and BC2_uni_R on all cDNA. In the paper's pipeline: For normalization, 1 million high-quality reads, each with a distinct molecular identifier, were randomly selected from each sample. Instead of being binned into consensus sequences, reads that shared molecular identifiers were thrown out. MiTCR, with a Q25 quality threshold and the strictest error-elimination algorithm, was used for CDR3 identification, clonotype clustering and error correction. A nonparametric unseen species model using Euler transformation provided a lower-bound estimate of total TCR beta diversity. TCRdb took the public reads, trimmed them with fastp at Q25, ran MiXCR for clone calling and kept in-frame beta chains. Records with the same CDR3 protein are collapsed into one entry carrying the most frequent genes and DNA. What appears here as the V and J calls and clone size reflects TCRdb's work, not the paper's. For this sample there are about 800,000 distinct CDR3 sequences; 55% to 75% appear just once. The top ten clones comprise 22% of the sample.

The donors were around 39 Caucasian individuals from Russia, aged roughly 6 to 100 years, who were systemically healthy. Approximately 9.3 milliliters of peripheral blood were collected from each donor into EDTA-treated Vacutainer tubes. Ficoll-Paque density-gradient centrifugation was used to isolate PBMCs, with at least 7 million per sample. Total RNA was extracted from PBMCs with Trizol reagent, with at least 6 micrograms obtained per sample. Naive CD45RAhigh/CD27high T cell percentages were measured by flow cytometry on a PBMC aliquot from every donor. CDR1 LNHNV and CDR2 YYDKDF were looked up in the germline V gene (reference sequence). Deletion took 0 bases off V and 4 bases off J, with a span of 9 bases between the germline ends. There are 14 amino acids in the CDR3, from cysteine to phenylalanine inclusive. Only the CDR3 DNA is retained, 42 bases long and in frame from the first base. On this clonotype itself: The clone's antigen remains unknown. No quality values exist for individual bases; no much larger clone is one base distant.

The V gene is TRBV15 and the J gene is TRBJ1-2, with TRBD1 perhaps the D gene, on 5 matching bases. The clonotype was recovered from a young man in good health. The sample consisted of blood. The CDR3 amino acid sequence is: CATSRDRGAYGYTF. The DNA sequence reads TGTGCCACCAGCAGAGACCGGGGCGCCTATGGCTACACCTTC.